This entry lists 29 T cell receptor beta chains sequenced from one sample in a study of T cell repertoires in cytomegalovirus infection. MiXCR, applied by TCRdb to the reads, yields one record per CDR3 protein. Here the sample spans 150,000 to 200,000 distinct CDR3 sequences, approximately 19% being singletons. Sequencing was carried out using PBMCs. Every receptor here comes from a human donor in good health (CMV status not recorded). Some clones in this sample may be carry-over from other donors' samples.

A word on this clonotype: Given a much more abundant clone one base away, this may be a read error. The CDR3 here is CASSFEEEQYF. CDR3 DNA: TGCGCCAGCAGCTTCGAGGAGGAGCAGTACTTC. The chain uses TRBV5-1 and TRBJ2-7; no clear D. This CDR3 region has 11 residues. Germline CDR1 SGHRS, CDR2 YFSETQ. The V and J ends lost 2 bases and 7 bases respectively, with 7 bases between them.

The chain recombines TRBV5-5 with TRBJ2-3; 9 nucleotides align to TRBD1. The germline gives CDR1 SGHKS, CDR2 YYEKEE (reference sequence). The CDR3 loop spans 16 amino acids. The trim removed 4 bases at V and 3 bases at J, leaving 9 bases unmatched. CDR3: CASSPRQGVLTDTQYF. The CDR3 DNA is TGTGCCAGCAGCCCCCGACAGGGGGTTCTTACAGATACGCAGTATTTT.

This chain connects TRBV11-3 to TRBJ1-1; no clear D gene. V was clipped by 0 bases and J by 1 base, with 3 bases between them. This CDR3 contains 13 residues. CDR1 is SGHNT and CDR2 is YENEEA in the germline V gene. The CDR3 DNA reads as TGTGCCAGCAGCTTAGACCCGAACACTGAAGCTTTCTTT. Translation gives CASSLDPNTEAFF. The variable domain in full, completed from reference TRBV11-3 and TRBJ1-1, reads EAGVVQSPRYKIIEKKQPVAFWCNPISGHNTLYWYLQNLGQGPELLIRYENEEAVDDSQLPKDRFSAERLKGVDSTLKIQPAELGDSAVYLCASSLDPNTEAFFGQGTRLTVV.

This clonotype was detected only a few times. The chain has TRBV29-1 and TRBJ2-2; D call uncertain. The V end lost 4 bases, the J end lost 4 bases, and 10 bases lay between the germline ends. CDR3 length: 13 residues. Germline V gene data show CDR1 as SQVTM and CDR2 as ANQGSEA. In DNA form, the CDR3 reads TGCAGCGTTGCTTTCTTGGGCACCGGGGAGCTGTTTTTT. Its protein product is CSVAFLGTGELFF.

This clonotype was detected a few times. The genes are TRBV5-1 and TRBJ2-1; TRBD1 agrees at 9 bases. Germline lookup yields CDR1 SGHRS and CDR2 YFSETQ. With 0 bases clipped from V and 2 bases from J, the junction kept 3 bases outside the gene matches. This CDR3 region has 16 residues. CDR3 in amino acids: CASSLGDRATYNEQFF. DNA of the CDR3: TGCGCCAGCAGCTTGGGGGACAGGGCTACCTACAATGAGCAGTTCTTC. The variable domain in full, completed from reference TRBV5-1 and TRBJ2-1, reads KAGVTQTPRYLIKTRGQQVTLSCSPISGHRSVSWYQQTPGQGLQFLFEYFSETQRNKGNFPGRFSGRQFSNSRSEMNVSTLELGDSALYLCASSLGDRATYNEQFFGPGTRLTVL.

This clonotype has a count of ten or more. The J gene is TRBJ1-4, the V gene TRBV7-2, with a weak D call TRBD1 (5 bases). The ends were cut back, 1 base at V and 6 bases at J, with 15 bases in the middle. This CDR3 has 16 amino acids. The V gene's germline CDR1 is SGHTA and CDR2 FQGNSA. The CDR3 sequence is CASSLGFRDRYEKLFF. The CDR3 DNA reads TGTGCCAGCAGCTTAGGGTTCAGGGATCGGTATGAAAAACTGTTTTTT.

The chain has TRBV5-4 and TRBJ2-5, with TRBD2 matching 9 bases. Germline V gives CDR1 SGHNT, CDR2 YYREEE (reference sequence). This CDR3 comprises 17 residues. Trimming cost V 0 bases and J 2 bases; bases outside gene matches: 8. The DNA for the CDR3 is TGTGCCAGCAGCTTGGTAGGCGGGAGGGGAGGACAAGAGACCCAGTACTTC. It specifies CASSLVGGRGGQETQYF.

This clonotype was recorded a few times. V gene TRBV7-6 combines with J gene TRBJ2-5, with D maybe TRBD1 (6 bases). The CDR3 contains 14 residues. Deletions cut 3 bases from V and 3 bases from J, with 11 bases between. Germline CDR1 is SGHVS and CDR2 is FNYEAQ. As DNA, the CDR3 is TGTGCCAGCAGCTTCGGGGCAGGGGAAGAGACCCAGTACTTC. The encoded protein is CASSFGAGEETQYF.

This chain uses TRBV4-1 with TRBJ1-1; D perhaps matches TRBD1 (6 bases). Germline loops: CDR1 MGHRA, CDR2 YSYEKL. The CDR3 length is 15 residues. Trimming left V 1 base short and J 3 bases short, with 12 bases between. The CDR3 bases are TGCGCCAGCAGCCAAGGCTGGGGGGGCGACACTGAAGCTTTCTTT. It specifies CASSQGWGGDTEAFF.

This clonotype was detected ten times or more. CDR3 in amino acids: CASSLRGGGSPLHF. CDR3 in DNA: TGTGCCAGCAGCTTACGAGGAGGGGGATCACCCCTCCACTTT. The chain joins TRBV7-8 to TRBJ1-6, with TRBD1 as a possible D gene (6 bases). The CDR3 consists of 14 residues. V lost 2 bases to trimming and J lost 10 bases, with 12 bases between them. CDR1 is SGHVS and CDR2 is FQNEAQ in the germline V gene.

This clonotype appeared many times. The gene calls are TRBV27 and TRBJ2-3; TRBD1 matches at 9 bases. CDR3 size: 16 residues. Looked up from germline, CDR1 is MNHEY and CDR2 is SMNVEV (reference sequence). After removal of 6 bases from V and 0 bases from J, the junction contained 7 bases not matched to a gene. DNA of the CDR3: TGTGCCAGCAGGGGCGGACAGGGGTATAGCACAGATACGCAGTATTTT. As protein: CASRGGQGYSTDTQYF.

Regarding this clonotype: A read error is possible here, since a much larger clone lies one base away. CDR3: CASSCRGLTQPQHF. The CDR3 coding sequence is TGTGCCAGCAGTTGCAGGGGGCTGACTCAGCCCCAGCATTTT. The V call is TRBV12-3 or TRBV12-4, the J call TRBJ1-5; 8 bases agree with TRBD1. V lost 4 bases and J lost 6; bases outside the gene matches: 5. This CDR3 is built from 14 residues.

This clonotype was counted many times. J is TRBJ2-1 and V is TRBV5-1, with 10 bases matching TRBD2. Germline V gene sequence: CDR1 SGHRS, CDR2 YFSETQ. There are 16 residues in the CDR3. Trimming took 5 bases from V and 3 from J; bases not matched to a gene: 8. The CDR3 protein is CASRYGLAENYNEQFF. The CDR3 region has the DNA TGCGCCAGCAGGTACGGACTAGCGGAAAACTACAATGAGCAGTTCTTC.

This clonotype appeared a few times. CDR3: CSARDGTRSGNTIYF. CDR3 sequence (DNA): TGCAGTGCTAGAGATGGTACCCGCTCTGGAAACACCATATATTTT. The chain combines TRBV20-1 with TRBJ1-3; D unresolved. V was pared by 0 bases and J by 0 bases, with 9 bases between. Germline V lookup: CDR1 DFQATT, CDR2 SNEGSKA (reference sequence). The CDR3 sequence is 15 residues long.

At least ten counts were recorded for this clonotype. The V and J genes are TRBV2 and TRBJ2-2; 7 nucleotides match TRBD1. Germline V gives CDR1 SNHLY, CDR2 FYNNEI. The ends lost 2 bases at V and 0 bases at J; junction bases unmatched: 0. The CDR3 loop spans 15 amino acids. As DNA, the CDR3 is TGTGCCAGCAGTGAACAGGGGGCGAACACCGGGGAGCTGTTTTTT. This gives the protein CASSEQGANTGELFF.

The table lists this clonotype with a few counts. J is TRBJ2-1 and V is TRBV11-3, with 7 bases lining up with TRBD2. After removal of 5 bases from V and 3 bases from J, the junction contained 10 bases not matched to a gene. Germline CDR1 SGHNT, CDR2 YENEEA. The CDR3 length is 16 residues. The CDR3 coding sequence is TGTGCCAGCAGCCCGGCCGGGACTAACCGCTACAATGAGCAGTTCTTC. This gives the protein CASSPAGTNRYNEQFF. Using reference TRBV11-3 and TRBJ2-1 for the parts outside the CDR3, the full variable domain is EAGVVQSPRYKIIEKKQPVAFWCNPISGHNTLYWYLQNLGQGPELLIRYENEEAVDDSQLPKDRFSAERLKGVDSTLKIQPAELGDSAVYLCASSPAGTNRYNEQFFGPGTRLTVL.

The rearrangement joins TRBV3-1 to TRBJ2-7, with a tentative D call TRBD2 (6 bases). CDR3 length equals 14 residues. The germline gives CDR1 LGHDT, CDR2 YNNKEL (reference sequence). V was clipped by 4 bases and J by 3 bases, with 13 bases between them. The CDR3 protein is CASSLPGRDYEQYF. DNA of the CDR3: TGTGCCAGCAGCCTCCCGGGGCGGGACTACGAGCAGTACTTC.

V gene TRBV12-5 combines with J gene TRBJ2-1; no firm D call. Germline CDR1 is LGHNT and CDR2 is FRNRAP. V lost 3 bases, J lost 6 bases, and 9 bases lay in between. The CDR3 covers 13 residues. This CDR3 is CASGFERSNEQFF. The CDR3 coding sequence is TGTGCTAGTGGTTTTGAGAGAAGCAATGAGCAGTTCTTC.

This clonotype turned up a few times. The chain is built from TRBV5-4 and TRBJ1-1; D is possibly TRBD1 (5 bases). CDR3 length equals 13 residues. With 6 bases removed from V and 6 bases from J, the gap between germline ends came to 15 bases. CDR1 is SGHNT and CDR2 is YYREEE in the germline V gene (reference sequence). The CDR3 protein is CASTPAGEAEAFF. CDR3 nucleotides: TGTGCCAGCACCCCGGCGGGGGAAGCTGAAGCTTTCTTT.

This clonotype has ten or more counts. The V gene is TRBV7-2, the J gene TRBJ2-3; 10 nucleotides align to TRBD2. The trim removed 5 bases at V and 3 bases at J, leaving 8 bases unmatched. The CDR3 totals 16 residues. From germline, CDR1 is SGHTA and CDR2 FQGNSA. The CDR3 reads CASSIGLAVGTDTQYF. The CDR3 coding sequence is TGTGCCAGCAGCATAGGACTAGCGGTAGGGACAGATACGCAGTATTTT.

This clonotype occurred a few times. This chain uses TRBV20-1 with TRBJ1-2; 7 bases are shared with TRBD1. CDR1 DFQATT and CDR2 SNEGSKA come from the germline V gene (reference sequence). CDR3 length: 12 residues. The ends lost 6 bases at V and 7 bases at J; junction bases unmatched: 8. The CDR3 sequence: CSAPGTATGYTF. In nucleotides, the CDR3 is TGCAGTGCACCCGGGACAGCTACTGGCTACACCTTC.

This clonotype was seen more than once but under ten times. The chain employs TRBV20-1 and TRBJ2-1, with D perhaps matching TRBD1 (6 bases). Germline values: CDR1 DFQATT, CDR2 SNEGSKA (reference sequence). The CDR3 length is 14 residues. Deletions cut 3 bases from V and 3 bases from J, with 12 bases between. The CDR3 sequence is CSASGIQGYNEQFF. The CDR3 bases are TGCAGTGCTAGCGGTATACAGGGCTACAATGAGCAGTTCTTC.

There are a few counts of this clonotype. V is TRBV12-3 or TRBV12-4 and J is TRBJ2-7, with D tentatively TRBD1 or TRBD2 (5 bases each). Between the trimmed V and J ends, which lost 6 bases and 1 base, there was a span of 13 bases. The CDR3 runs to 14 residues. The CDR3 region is CASRAGTASYEQYF. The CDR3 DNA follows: TGTGCCAGCAGGGCCGGGACGGCATCCTACGAGCAGTACTTC.

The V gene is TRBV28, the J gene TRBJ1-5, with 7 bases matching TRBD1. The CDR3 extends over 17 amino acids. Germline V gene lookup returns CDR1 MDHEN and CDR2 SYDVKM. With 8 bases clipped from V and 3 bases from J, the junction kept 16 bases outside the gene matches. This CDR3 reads CASALAGGVGNNQPQHF. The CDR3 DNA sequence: TGTGCCAGCGCCTTAGCAGGGGGAGTTGGTAACAATCAGCCCCAGCATTTT.

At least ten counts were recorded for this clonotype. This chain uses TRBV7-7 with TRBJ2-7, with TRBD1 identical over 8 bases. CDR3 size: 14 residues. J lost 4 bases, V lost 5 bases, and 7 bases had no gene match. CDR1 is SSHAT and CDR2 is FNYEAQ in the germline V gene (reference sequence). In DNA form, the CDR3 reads TGTGCCAGCAGCGTCGGGACAGGACCTTACGAGCAGTACTTC. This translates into CASSVGTGPYEQYF. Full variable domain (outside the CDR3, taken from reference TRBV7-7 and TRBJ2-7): GAGVSQSPRYKVTKRGQDVTLRCDPISSHATLYWYQQALGQGPEFLTYFNYEAQPDKSGLPSDRFSAERPEGSISTLTIQRTEQRDSAMYRCASSVGTGPYEQYFGPGTRLTVT.

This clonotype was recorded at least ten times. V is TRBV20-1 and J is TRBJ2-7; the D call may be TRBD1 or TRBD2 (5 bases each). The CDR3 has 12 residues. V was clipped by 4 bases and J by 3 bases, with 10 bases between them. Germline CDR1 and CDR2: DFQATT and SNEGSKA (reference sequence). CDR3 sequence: CSAKADIYEQYF. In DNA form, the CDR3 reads TGCAGTGCTAAAGCGGACATCTACGAGCAGTACTTC.

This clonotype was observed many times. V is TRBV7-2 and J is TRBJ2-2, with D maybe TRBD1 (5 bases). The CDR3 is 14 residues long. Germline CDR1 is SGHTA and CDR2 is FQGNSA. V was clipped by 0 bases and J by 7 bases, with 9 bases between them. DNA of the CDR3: TGTGCCAGCAGCTTAGCTGGGGCCCACGGGGAGCTGTTTTTT. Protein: CASSLAGAHGELFF.

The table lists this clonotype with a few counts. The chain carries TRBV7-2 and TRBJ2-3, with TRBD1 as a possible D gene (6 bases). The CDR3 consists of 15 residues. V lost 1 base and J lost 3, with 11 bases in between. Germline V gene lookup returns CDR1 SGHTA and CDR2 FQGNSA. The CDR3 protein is CASSLEQGRTDTQYF. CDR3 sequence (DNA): TGTGCCAGCAGCTTAGAACAGGGAAGAACAGATACGCAGTATTTT.

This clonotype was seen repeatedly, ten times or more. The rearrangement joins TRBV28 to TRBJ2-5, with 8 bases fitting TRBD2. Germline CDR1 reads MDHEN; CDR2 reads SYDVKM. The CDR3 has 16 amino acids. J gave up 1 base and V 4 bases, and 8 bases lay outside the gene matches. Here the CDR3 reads CASSYRQRGFQETQYF. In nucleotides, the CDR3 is TGTGCCAGCAGTTACCGTCAGCGGGGGTTCCAAGAGACCCAGTACTTC.